These 27 T cell receptor beta chains were sequenced from one sample in a study of CD8+CD57+ T cells in acquired aplastic anemia. It was patients with CD8+CD57+ cell expansion by flow cytometry who were chosen for sequencing. For CDR3 and TCR beta VDJ profiling, genomic DNA was the template used. TCRdb re-derived calls from the reads in MiXCR, one entry per CDR3 protein. The repertoire has 300,000 or so distinct CDR3 sequences, around three fifths of them found once; the top ten carry approximately 1.3%. Material for sequencing was sorted CD4+, CD8+, or CD8+CD57+ T cells (not recorded which) from PBMCs. The source is a human donor with aplastic anemia.

The chain has TRBV12-3 or TRBV12-4 and TRBJ1-5, with 8 bases matching TRBD1. The trim removed 7 bases at V and 7 bases at J, leaving 12 bases unmatched. There are 15 residues in the CDR3. This CDR3 reads CASTLRTGNDQPQHF. Written as DNA, the CDR3 is TGTGCCAGCACCCTGAGGACAGGGAATGACCAGCCCCAGCATTTT.

Worth noting for this clonotype: This may be a read error, as it is one base from a much larger clone. The chain combines TRBV3-1 with TRBJ1-2, with a tentative D call TRBD1 (6 bases). Germline V CDR1 and CDR2: LGHDT, YNNKEL (reference sequence). The CDR3 consists of 13 residues. CDR3 DNA: TGTGCCATCAGCCAAGTCGCGACAGGAGGCTACACCTTC. Translating gives CAISQVATGGYTF. Full variable domain (outside the CDR3, taken from reference TRBV3-1 and TRBJ1-2): DTAVSQTPKYLVTQMGNDKSIKCEQNLGHDTMYWYKQDSKKFLKIMFSYNNKELIINETVPNRFSPKSPDKAHLNLHINSLELGDSAVYFCAISQVATGGYTFGSGTRLTVV.

In its sample, this clonotype was seen a few times. A much larger clone lies a single base off, so this may be a read error. In this CDR3 the conserved last residue, phenylalanine or tryptophan, is missing, so a read error is likely. This chain connects TRBV5-1 to TRBJ1-3; 7 bases are shared with TRBD1. The CDR3 contains 16 residues. Trimming took 4 bases from V and 0 from J; bases not matched to a gene: 7. Germline values: CDR1 SGHRS, CDR2 YFSETQ. Written as DNA, the CDR3 is TGCGCCAGCAGCCGGGCACAGGGGCGCTCTGGAAACACCATATATCTT. Protein product: CASSRAQGRSGNTIYL.

This clonotype came up many times. J is TRBJ2-1 and V is TRBV6-6; 8 bases line up with TRBD2. The trim removed 2 bases at V and 1 base at J, leaving 1 base unmatched. The length of the CDR3 is 15 residues. The germline V gene has CDR1 MNHNY and CDR2 SVGAGI (reference sequence). Written as DNA, the CDR3 is TGTGCCAGCAGTTACGGCGGGAGGTCCTACAATGAGCAGTTCTTC. Its translation: CASSYGGRSYNEQFF.

The chain links TRBV20-1 to TRBJ1-5; D possibly corresponds to TRBD1 (5 bases). Per the germline V gene, CDR1 is DFQATT and CDR2 is SNEGSKA (reference sequence). The CDR3 extends over 16 amino acids. V gave up 6 bases and J gave up 3 bases, with 21 bases separating them. CDR3 in amino acids: CSAAARHGALNQPQHF. The CDR3 DNA follows: TGCAGTGCGGCCGCGAGGCACGGGGCACTCAATCAGCCCCAGCATTTT.

This clonotype has only a few counts. Here the CDR3 DNA reads TGCGCCAGCAGGGACAGCAATCAGCCCCAGCATTTT. This encodes CASRDSNQPQHF. The genes are TRBV10-1 and TRBJ1-5; D is uncertain. Deletions cut 6 bases from V and 1 base from J, with 4 bases between. This CDR3 has 12 amino acids. From germline, CDR1 is WNHNN and CDR2 SYGVQD (reference sequence).

The genes are TRBV2 and TRBJ1-2; 9 bases map to TRBD1. This CDR3 is built from 14 residues. Per the germline V gene, CDR1 is SNHLY and CDR2 is FYNNEI. The trim removed 1 base at V and 6 bases at J, leaving 3 bases unmatched. The CDR3 reads CASSEERTGDGYTF. CDR3 nucleotides: TGTGCCAGCAGTGAAGAGAGGACAGGGGATGGCTACACCTTC.

In this sample, this clonotype turned up many times. The chain employs TRBV19 and TRBJ2-1, with 8 nucleotides matching TRBD2. CDR1 and CDR2 from the germline V gene are LNHDA and SQIVND (reference sequence). This CDR3 contains 14 residues. J gave up 6 bases and V 9 bases, and 10 bases lay outside the gene matches. As DNA, the CDR3 is TGTGCCAGCGGGATAGCGGGGTCGGGCAATGAGCAGTTCTTC. This codes for CASGIAGSGNEQFF.

A note on this clonotype: Since a much larger clone is just one base distant, this may be a read error. The V gene is TRBV5-1, the J gene TRBJ1-1; D is possibly TRBD1 (5 bases). This CDR3 region has 15 residues. The germline V gene encodes CDR1 SGHRS and CDR2 YFSETQ. CDR3 DNA: TGTGCCAGCAGCTTAGGCCCTCAGGGTGCCACTGAAGCTTTCTTT. As protein: CASSLGPQGATEAFF.

This clonotype was counted many times. The chain recombines TRBV4-1 with TRBJ1-2; D unclear. The ends were cut back, 0 bases at V and 5 bases at J, with 13 bases in the middle. Germline CDR1 and CDR2: MGHRA and YSYEKL. The CDR3 consists of 15 residues. The CDR3 loop is CASSQDQEGWYGYTF. The DNA for the CDR3 is TGCGCCAGCAGCCAAGATCAGGAGGGCTGGTATGGCTACACCTTC.

The sample holds many counts of this clonotype. The chain is built from TRBV6-6 and TRBJ1-1; TRBD1 might be the D (6 bases). The CDR3 contains 14 residues. Germline V gene lookup returns CDR1 MNHNY and CDR2 SVGAGI (reference sequence). Trimming took off 5 bases at V and 7 bases at J, with 17 bases between the two ends. This chain's CDR3 is CASSNPGQRLEAFF. CDR3 nucleotide sequence: TGTGCCAGCAGTAATCCGGGACAAAGACTTGAAGCTTTCTTT.

A word on this clonotype: The CDR3 end shows no conserved phenylalanine or tryptophan, and so a read error is likely. Because the CDR3's place on the DNA is in doubt, the DNA is left out and the CDR3 is given as listed by TCRdb. Here the CDR3 reads CASSDLYRAISPSMV. J is TRBJ1-5 and V is TRBV6-1. Germline-derived CDR1 and CDR2 are MNHNS and SASEGT. The CDR3 length is 15 residues, termini included.

Only a few counts were recorded for this clonotype. This chain joins TRBV15 and TRBJ1-4; the D is unclear. CDR3 size: 14 residues. Germline CDR1 and CDR2: LNHNV and YYDKDF (reference sequence). The ends were cut back, 1 base at V and 8 bases at J, with 11 bases in the middle. Here the CDR3 reads CATSRALEVEKLFF. CDR3 sequence (DNA): TGTGCCACCAGCAGAGCCCTAGAAGTGGAAAAACTGTTTTTT.

A word on this clonotype: The junction departs from the called germline gene at one end, perhaps through a read error. V gene TRBV7-3 combines with J gene TRBJ1-6; a weak D match, TRBD1 (5 bases). CDR1 is SGHTA and CDR2 is FQGTGA in the germline V gene. CDR3 size: 16 residues. Written as DNA, the CDR3 is TGTGCCAGCAGCTTGGGGGATAGCTCCTATAATTCATCCCTCCACTTT. Residues: CASSLGDSSYNSSLHF.

This clonotype was observed many times. The V gene is TRBV20-1, the J gene TRBJ2-5, with 13 bases lining up with TRBD2. J gave up 2 bases and V 3 bases, and 3 bases lay outside the gene matches. Germline V gives CDR1 DFQATT, CDR2 SNEGSKA (reference sequence). The CDR3 covers 15 residues. In DNA form, the CDR3 reads TGCAGTGCTAGTGGGACTAGCGGGGCTCAAGAGACCCAGTACTTC. Its translation is CSASGTSGAQETQYF.

CDR3 sequence reads: CSARDSGRNTGELFF. In DNA, the CDR3 is TGCAGTGCTAGAGATTCCGGGAGAAACACCGGGGAGCTGTTTTTT. V gene TRBV20-1 combines with J gene TRBJ2-2, with D perhaps TRBD2 (6 bases). The V end lost 0 bases, the J end lost 2 bases, and 10 bases lay between the germline ends. Looked up from germline, CDR1 is DFQATT and CDR2 is SNEGSKA (reference sequence). This CDR3 is built from 15 residues.

The chain has TRBV7-8 and TRBJ1-1, with 7 positions matching TRBD1. Trimming cost V 5 bases and J 4 bases; bases outside gene matches: 10. Germline CDR1 is SGHVS and CDR2 is FQNEAQ. This CDR3 has 15 amino acids. DNA of the CDR3: TGTGCCAGCAGCCCCGACGGGACAGAGGGCACTGAAGCTTTCTTT. Residues: CASSPDGTEGTEAFF.

This clonotype appeared many times. The chain employs TRBV6-6 and TRBJ2-5; D not resolved. V gave up 4 bases and J gave up 2 bases, with 8 bases separating them. Germline assignment: CDR1 MNHNY and CDR2 SVGAGI (reference sequence). The CDR3 is made up of 13 amino acids. CDR3 bases: TGTGCCAGCAGTTCGTTAGGGCAAGAGACCCAGTACTTC. Translating it yields CASSSLGQETQYF.

The chain combines TRBV20-1 with TRBJ2-3; 7 nucleotides line up with TRBD1. Germline V gene lookup returns CDR1 DFQATT and CDR2 SNEGSKA (reference sequence). There are 17 residues in the CDR3. Trimming at V came to 0 bases and at J to 0 bases, leaving 9 bases not matched to a gene. CDR3 nucleotides: TGCAGTGCTAGAGATAAGGGCGAGACAGGGAGCACAGATACGCAGTATTTT. It encodes CSARDKGETGSTDTQYF.

V and J are TRBV7-3 and TRBJ2-1, with a weak D call TRBD2 (6 bases). Trimming took off 5 bases at V and 3 bases at J, with 17 bases between the two ends. This CDR3 is 16 amino acids long. CDR1 and CDR2 from the germline V gene are SGHTA and FQGTGA. The CDR3 here is CASSDSTSRFYNEQFF. The CDR3 region has the DNA TGTGCCAGCAGCGACTCCACTAGCAGGTTCTACAATGAGCAGTTCTTC.

This clonotype was counted ten times or more. The chain links TRBV10-1 to TRBJ1-6, with TRBD1 identical over 10 bases. This CDR3 has 15 amino acids. V lost 6 bases, J lost 5 bases, and 4 bases stayed unmatched. Germline loops: CDR1 WNHNN, CDR2 SYGVQD (reference sequence). DNA of the CDR3: TGCGCCAGCAGCCATGGACAGGGGGATAATTCACCCCTCCACTTT. Its translation: CASSHGQGDNSPLHF.

The chain employs TRBV2 and TRBJ2-7, with TRBD2 matching over 12 bases. J gave up 2 bases and V 6 bases, and 8 bases lay outside the gene matches. The CDR3 has 16 amino acids. Germline V gene sequence: CDR1 SNHLY, CDR2 FYNNEI. CDR3 in DNA: TGTGCCAGCAGCGTCATGACTAGCGGGGGCCCCTACGAGCAGTACTTC. This sequence encodes CASSVMTSGGPYEQYF.

As regards this clonotype: A read error is likely, as this CDR3 ends without the conserved phenylalanine or tryptophan. No DNA is shown, since the ends of the CDR3 on it are uncertain; the CDR3 is the one TCRdb lists. The chain carries TRBV7-9 and TRBJ1-1; TRBD1, the table's D call, lacks a check against the DNA. In germline, CDR1 is SEHNR, CDR2 FQNEAQ (reference sequence). Inclusive of both ends, the CDR3 amounts to 8 amino acids. The CDR3 loop is CASSLWGP.

In the case of this clonotype: Germline is not matched at one junction end, which may reflect a read error. The CDR3 DNA reads as TGTGCCGGCAGCCCACGGACGGGGGCTGAAGCTTTCTTT. This codes for CAGSPRTGAEAFF. The chain is built from TRBV11-3 and TRBJ1-1; maybe TRBD1 (5 bases). This CDR3 spans 13 amino acids. The germline V gene encodes CDR1 SGHNT and CDR2 YENEEA.

The rearrangement uses TRBV7-6 and TRBJ1-5; perhaps TRBD1 as D (5 bases). Trimming left V 1 base short and J 6 bases short, with 13 bases between. The germline CDR1 and CDR2 sequences are SGHVS and FNYEAQ. This CDR3 is 15 amino acids long. The chain's CDR3 is CASSLETGRGQPQHF. The CDR3 DNA reads TGTGCCAGCAGCTTAGAAACGGGGCGGGGTCAGCCCCAGCATTTT. The entire variable domain, with the rest obtained from reference TRBV7-6 and TRBJ1-5, is as follows: GAGVSQSPRYKVTKRGQDVALRCDPISGHVSLYWYRQALGQGPEFLTYFNYEAQQDKSGLPNDRFSAERPEGSISTLTIQRTEQRDSAMYRCASSLETGRGQPQHFGDGTRLSIL.

To note about this clonotype: Lacking the conserved final phenylalanine or tryptophan, this CDR3 likely reflects a read error. This sequence joins TRBV7-3 and TRBJ2-3; D remains ambiguous. Germline assignment: CDR1 SGHTA and CDR2 FQGTGA. V was trimmed by 3 bases and J by 3 bases, leaving 10 bases between them. There are 14 residues in the CDR3. CDR3 bases: TGTGCCAGCAGCTTTTCCCACGGGACAGATACGCAGTATCTT. Its protein is CASSFSHGTDTQYL.

A remark on this clonotype: A much larger clone lies a single base off, so this may be a read error. No conserved phenylalanine or tryptophan is present at the end of the CDR3, so a read error is the likely explanation. The genes are TRBV11-2 and TRBJ2-2; no reliable D call. The CDR3 loop spans 15 amino acids. Germline lookup yields CDR1 SGHAT and CDR2 FQNNGV. The CDR3 DNA sequence: TGCGCCAGCAGACCTGTCTCCAGGTACACCGGGGAGCTGTTTTAT. This codes for CASRPVSRYTGELFY.